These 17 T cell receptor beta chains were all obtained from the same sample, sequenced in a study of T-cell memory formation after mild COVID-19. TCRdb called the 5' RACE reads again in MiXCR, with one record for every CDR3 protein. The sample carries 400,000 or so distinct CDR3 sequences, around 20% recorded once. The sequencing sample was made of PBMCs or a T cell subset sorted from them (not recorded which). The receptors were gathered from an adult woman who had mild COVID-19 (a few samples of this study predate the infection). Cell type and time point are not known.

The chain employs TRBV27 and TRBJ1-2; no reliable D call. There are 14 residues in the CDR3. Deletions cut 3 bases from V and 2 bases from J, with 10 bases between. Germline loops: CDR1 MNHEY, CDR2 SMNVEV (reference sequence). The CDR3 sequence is CASSFTGGNYGYTF. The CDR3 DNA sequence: TGTGCCAGCAGTTTCACTGGCGGGAACTATGGCTACACCTTC.

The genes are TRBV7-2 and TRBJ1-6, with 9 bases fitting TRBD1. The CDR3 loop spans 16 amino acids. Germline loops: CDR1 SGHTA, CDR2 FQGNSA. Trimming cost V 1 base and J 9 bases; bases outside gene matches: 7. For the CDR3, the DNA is TGTGCCAGCAGCTTAGTATTACAGGGGGCAGGTTCACCCCTCCACTTT. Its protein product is CASSLVLQGAGSPLHF.

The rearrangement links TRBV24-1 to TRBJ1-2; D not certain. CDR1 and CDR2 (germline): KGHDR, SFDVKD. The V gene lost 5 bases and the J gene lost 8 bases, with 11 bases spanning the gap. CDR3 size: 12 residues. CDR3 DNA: TGTGCCACCAGTGTTCTTGGGTACGGCTACACCTTC. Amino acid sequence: CATSVLGYGYTF.

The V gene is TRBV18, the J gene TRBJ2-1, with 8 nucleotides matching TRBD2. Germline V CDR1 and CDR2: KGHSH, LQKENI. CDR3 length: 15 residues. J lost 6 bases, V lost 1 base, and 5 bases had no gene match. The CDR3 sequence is CASSPLGTRGNEQFF. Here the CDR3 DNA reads TGTGCCAGCTCACCACTAGGGACTAGAGGCAATGAGCAGTTCTTC. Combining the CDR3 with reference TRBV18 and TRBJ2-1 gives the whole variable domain NAGVMQNPRHLVRRRGQEARLRCSPMKGHSHVYWYRQLPEEGLKFMVYLQKENIIDESGMPKERFSAEFPKEGPSILRIQQVVRGDSAAYFCASSPLGTRGNEQFFGPGTRLTVL.

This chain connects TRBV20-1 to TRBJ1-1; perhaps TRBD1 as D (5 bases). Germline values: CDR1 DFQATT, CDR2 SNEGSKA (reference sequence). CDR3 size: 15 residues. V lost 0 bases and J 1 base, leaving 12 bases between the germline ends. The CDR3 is CSARDTGQGNTEAFF. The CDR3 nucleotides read TGCAGTGCTAGAGATACGGGTCAGGGGAACACTGAAGCTTTCTTT.

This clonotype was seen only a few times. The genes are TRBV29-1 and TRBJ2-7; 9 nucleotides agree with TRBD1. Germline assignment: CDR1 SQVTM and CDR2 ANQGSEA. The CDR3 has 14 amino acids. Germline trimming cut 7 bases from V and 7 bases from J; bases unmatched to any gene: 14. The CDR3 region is CSAYPGQGTDEQYF. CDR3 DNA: TGCAGCGCCTACCCGGGACAGGGAACGGATGAGCAGTACTTC.

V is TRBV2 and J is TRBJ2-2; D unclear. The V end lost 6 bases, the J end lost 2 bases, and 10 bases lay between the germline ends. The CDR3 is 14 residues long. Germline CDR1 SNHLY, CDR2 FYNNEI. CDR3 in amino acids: CASSKESNTGELFF. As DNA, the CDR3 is TGTGCCAGCAGCAAAGAATCCAACACCGGGGAGCTGTTTTTT.

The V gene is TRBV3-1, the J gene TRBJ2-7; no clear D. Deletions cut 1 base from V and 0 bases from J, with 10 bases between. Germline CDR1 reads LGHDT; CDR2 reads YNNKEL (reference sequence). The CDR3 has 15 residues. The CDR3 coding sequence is TGTGCCAGCAGCCAAGGGGGTTCCAGCTCCTACGAGCAGTACTTC. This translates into CASSQGGSSSYEQYF.

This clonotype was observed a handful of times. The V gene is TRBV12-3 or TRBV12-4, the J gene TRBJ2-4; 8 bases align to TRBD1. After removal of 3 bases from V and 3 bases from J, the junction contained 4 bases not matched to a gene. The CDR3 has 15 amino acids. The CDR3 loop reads CASSFRGQGKNIQYF. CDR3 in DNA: TGTGCCAGCAGTTTCAGGGGGCAGGGCAAAAACATTCAGTACTTC.

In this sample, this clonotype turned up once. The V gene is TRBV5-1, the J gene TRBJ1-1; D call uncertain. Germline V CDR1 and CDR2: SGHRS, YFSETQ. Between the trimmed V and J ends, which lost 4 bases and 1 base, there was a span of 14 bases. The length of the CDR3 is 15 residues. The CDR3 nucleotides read TGCGCCAGCAGCCCCGGGTTTCTCCGGAACACTGAAGCTTTCTTT. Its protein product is CASSPGFLRNTEAFF.

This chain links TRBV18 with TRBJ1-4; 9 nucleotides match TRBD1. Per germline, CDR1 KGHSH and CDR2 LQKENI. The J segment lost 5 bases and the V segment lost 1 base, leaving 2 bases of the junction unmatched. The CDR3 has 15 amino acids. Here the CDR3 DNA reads TGTGCCAGCTCACCACGCGGGACAGGGAATGAAAAACTGTTTTTT. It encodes CASSPRGTGNEKLFF.

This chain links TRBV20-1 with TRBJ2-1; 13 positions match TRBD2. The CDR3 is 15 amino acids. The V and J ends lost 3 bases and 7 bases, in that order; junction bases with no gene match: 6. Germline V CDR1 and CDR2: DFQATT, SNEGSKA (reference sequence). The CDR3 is CSASNRTSGSNEQFF. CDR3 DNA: TGCAGTGCTAGTAATCGGACTAGCGGGAGTAATGAGCAGTTCTTC.

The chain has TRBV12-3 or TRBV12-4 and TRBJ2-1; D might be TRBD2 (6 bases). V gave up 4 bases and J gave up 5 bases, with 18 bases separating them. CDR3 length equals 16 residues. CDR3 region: CASSYAGPLGNNEQFF. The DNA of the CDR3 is TGTGCCAGCAGTTACGCGGGACCCCTCGGGAACAATGAGCAGTTCTTC.

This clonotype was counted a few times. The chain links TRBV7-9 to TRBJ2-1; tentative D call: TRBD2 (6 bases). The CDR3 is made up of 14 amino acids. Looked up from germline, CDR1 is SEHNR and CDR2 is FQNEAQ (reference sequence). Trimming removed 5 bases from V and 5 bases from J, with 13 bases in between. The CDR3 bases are TGTGCCAGCAGCGGACGGGGGTTTAACAATGAGCAGTTCTTC. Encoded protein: CASSGRGFNNEQFF.

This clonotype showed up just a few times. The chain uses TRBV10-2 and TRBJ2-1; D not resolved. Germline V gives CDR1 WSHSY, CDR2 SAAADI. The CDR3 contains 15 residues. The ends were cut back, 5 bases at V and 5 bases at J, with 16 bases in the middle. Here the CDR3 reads CASSRPGLDHNEQFF. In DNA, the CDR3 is TGCGCCAGCAGTAGACCCGGGCTAGACCACAATGAGCAGTTCTTC.

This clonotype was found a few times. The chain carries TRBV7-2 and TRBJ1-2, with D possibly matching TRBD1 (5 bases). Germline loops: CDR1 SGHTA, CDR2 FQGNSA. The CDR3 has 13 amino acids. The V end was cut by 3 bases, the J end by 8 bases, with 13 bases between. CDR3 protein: CASSLGAGRGYTF. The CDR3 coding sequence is TGTGCCAGCAGCTTGGGTGCAGGGCGAGGCTACACCTTC.

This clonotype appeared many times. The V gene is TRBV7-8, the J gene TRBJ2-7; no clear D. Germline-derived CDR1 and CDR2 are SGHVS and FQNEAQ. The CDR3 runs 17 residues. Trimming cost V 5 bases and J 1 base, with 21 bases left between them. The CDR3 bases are TGTGCCAGCAGCCTAACAACAGCCGACTTTCATTCCTACGAGCAGTACTTC. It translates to CASSLTTADFHSYEQYF.